This T cell receptor beta chain was identified in a study of T cells in tuberculosis. On the study more broadly: IGRA-negative adolescents, IGRA-positive adolescents with latent tuberculosis and adults with active tuberculosis formed this South African cohort. The study's findings and limits: Smaller alpha distances in active tuberculosis partly reflected shorter CDR3-alpha lengths. Cases with active tuberculosis were adults, while controls were adolescents.

Stated time point: new active TB diagnosis, blood taken before or within 7 days of starting treatment. CDR1 is SGHDT and CDR2 is YYEEEE in the germline V gene. The CDR3 extends over 16 amino acids. The trim removed 3 bases at V and 0 bases at J, leaving 7 bases unmatched. Remarks on this clone: Its antigen remains unknown.

TCRdb's table, derived via immunoSEQ multiplex PCR, lists solely in-frame clones and lacks some. The repertoire holds some 30,000 clones, approximately 90% seen once, with about 5.2% in the top ten. The J gene is TRBJ1-2, the V gene TRBV5-6; 8 nucleotides agree with TRBD1. The origin of this receptor is an adult with tuberculosis. The sample consisted of PBMCs, taken at tuberculosis diagnosis. CDR3: CASSSDRGATNYGYTF. The CDR3, as DNA: TGTGCCAGCAGCTCCGACAGGGGCGCCACTAACTATGGCTACACCTTC.